This TCR beta chain was retrieved from a study of shared clonotypes between healthy human individuals. Study as a whole: CD4 naive and CD4 memory each took three plates per donor, while CD8 naive took two and CD8 memory one.

Overall study findings and caveats: Naive subsets tended to show greater estimated richness than memory subsets. It was only blood that was sampled, and tissue repertoires likely differ.

Remarks on this clone: Its antigen is unknown.

The naive CD8 fraction comprised CD45RO-negative cells positively selected for CCR7 and excluded terminally differentiated effector memory CD45RA+ cells. Some clones are missing from TCRdb's copy, which holds only in-frame ones; the method was immunoSEQ multiplex PCR. The data hold roughly 810,000 clones, with about 96% observed a single time. Germline CDR1 is SEHNR and CDR2 is FQNEAQ (reference sequence). There are 14 residues in the CDR3. The V gene end was trimmed by 5 bases and the J gene end by 8 bases; junction bases not matched to a gene: 9. Input material: naive CD8+ T cells sorted from blood. The J gene is TRBJ2-1, the V gene TRBV7-9, with 7 positions matching TRBD1. The receptor comes from a man aged 25-40 years in good health. CDR3 sequence reads: CASSAQGFSHEQFF. The DNA for the CDR3 is TGTGCCAGCAGCGCACAGGGGTTTTCCCATGAGCAGTTCTTC.